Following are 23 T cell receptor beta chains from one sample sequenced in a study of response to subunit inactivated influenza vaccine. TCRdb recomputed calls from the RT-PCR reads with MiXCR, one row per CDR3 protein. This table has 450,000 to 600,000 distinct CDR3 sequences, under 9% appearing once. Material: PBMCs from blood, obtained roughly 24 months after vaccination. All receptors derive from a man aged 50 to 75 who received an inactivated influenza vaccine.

The CDR3 DNA sequence: TGTGCCAGCAGCCCCCGGGACAGCTTCTCGAGTGAGCAGTACTTC. Encoded protein: CASSPRDSFSSEQYF. The chain joins TRBV7-9 to TRBJ2-7, with 7 bases fitting TRBD1. The V segment lost 5 bases and the J segment 7 bases; nucleotides outside the gene matches: 14. The CDR3 totals 15 residues. The germline gives CDR1 SEHNR, CDR2 FQNEAQ (reference sequence).

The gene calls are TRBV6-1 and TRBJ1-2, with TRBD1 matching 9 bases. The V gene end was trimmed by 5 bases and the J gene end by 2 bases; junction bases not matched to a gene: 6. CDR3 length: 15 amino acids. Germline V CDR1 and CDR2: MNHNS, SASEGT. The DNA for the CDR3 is TGTGCCAGCAGTAGCCCGGGACAGGGCAACTATGGCTACACCTTC. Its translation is CASSSPGQGNYGYTF.

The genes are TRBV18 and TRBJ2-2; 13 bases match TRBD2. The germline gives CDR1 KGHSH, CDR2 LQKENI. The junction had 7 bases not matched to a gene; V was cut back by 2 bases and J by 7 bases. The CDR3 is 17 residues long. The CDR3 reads CASSPWTSGSGIGELFF. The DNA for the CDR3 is TGTGCCAGCTCACCATGGACTAGCGGGAGTGGAATCGGGGAGCTGTTTTTT.

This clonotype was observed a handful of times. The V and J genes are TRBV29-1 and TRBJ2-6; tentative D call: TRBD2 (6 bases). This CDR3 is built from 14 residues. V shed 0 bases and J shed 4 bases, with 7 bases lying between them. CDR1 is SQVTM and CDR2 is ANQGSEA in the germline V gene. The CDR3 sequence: CSVEDRGGANVLTF. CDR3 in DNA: TGCAGCGTTGAAGATCGGGGGGGGGCCAACGTCCTGACTTTC.

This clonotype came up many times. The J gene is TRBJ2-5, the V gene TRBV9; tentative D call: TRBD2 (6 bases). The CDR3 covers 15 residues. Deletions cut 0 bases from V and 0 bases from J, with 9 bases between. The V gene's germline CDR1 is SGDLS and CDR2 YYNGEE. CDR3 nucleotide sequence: TGTGCCAGCAGCGTAGCGGGAGTAAACCAAGAGACCCAGTACTTC. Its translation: CASSVAGVNQETQYF.

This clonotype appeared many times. Here the CDR3 DNA reads TGTGCCAGCAGCTTAGGGACAGGGGCGGAGACCCAGTACTTC. Translating it yields CASSLGTGAETQYF. The chain links TRBV7-2 to TRBJ2-5, with 9 bases fitting TRBD1. The CDR3 is made up of 14 amino acids. The V segment lost 1 base and the J segment 5 bases; nucleotides outside the gene matches: 2. The germline gives CDR1 SGHTA, CDR2 FQGNSA.

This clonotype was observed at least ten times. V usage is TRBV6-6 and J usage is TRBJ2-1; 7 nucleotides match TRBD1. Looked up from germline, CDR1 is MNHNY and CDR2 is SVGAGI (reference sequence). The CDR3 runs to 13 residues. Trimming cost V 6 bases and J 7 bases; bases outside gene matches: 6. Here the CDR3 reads CASRRQGGNEQFF. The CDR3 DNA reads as TGTGCCAGCAGGCGACAGGGCGGTAATGAGCAGTTCTTC.

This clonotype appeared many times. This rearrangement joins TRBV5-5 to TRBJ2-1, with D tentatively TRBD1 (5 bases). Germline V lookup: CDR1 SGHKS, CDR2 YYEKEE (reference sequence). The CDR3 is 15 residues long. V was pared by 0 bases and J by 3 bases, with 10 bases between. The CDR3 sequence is CASSLGQGYYNEQFF. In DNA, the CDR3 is TGTGCCAGCAGCTTGGGTCAGGGTTACTACAATGAGCAGTTCTTC.

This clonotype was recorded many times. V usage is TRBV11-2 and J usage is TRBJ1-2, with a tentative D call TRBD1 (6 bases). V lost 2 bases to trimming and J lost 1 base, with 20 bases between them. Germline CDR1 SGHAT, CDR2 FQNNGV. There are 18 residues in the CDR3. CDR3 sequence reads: CASSLPRGTDSLNYGYTF. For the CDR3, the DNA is TGTGCCAGCAGCTTACCTAGAGGGACGGACAGTCTTAACTATGGCTACACCTTC. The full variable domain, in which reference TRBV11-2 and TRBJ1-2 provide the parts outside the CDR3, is EAGVAQSPRYKIIEKRQSVAFWCNPISGHATLYWYQQILGQGPKLLIQFQNNGVVDDSQLPKDRFSAERLKGVDSTLKIQPAKLEDSAVYLCASSLPRGTDSLNYGYTFGSGTRLTVV.

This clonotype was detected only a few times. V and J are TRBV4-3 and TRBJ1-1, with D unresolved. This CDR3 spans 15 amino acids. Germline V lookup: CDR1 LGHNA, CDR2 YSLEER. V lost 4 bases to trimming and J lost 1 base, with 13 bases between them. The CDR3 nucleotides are TGCGCCAGCAGCCTAGAAGTAGCAGGGAACACTGAAGCTTTCTTT. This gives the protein CASSLEVAGNTEAFF.

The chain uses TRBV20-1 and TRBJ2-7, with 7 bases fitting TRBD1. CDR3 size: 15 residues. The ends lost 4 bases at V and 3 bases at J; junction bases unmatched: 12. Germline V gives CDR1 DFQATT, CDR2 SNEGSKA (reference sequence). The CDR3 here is CSATIQGKHLYEQYF. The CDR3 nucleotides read TGCAGTGCTACCATACAGGGGAAGCATCTCTACGAGCAGTACTTC.

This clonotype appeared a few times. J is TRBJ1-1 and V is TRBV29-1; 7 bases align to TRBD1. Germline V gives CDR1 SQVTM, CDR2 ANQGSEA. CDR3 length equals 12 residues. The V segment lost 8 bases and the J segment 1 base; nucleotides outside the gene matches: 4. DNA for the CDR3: TGCAGCTCACGGACAGGGAACACTGAAGCTTTCTTT. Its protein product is CSSRTGNTEAFF. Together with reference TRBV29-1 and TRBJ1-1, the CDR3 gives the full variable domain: SAVISQKPSRDICQRGTSLTIQCQVDSQVTMMFWYRQQPGQSLTLIATANQGSEATYESGFVIDKFPISRPNLTFSTLTVSNMSPEDSSIYLCSSRTGNTEAFFGQGTRLTVV.

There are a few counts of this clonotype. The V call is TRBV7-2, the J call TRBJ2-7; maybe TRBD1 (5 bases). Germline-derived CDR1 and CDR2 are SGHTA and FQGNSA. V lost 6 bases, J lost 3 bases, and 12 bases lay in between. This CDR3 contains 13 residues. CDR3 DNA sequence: TGTGCCAGCAGTCTGAAGGGGCACTACGAGCAGTACTTC. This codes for CASSLKGHYEQYF.

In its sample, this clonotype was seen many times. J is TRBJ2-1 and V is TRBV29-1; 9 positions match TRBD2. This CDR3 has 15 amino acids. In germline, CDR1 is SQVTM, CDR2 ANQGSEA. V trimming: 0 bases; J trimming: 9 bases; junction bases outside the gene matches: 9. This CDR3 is CSVEDLAGLVGEQFF. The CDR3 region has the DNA TGCAGCGTTGAAGATCTAGCGGGATTAGTCGGTGAGCAGTTCTTC.

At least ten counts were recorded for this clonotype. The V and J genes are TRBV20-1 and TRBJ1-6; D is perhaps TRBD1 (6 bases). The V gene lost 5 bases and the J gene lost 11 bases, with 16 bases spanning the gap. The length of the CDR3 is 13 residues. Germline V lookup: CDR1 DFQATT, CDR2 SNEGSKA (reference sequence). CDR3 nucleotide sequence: TGCAGTGCTCCCCCGGGCCCAGGGGCACCCCTCCACTTT. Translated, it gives CSAPPGPGAPLHF.

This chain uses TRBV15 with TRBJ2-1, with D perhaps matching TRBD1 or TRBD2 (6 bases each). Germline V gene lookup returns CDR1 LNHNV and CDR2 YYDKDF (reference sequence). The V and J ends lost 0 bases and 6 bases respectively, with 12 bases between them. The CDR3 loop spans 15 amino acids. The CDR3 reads CATSREPGAINEQFF. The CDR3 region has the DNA TGTGCCACCAGCAGAGAACCGGGGGCTATCAATGAGCAGTTCTTC.

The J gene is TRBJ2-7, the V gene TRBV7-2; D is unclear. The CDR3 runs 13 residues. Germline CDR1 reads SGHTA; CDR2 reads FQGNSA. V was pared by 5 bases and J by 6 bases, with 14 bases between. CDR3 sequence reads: CASSLSWVGEQYF. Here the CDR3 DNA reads TGTGCCAGCAGCCTTTCTTGGGTCGGCGAGCAGTACTTC.

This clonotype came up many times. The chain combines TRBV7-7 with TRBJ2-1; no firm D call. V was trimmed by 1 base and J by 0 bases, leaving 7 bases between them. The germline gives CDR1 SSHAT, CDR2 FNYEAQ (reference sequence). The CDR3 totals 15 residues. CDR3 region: CASSLVPSSYNEQFF. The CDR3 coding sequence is TGTGCCAGCAGCTTAGTCCCTAGCTCCTACAATGAGCAGTTCTTC.

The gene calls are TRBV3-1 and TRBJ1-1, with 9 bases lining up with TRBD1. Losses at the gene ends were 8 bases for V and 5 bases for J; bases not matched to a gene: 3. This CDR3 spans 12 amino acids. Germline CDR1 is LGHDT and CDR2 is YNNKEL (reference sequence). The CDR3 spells CASVGTGTEAFF. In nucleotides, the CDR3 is TGTGCCAGCGTAGGGACAGGGACTGAAGCTTTCTTT.

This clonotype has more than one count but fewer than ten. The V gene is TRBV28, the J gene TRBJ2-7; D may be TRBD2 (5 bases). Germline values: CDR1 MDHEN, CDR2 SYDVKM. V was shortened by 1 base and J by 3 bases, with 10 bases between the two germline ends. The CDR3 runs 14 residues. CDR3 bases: TGTGCCAGCAGTTTATTGGGAGCTTTCTACGAGCAGTACTTC. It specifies CASSLLGAFYEQYF.

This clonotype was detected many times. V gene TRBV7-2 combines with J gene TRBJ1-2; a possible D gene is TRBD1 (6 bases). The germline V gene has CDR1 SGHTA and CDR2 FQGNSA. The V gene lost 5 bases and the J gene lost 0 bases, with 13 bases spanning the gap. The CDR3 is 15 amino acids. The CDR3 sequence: CASSERGQTNYGYTF. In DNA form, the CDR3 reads TGTGCCAGCAGCGAAAGAGGACAGACTAACTATGGCTACACCTTC.

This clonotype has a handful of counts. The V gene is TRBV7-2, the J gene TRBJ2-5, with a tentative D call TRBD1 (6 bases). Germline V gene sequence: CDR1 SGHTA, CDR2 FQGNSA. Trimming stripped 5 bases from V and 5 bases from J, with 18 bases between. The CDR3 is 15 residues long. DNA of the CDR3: TGTGCCAGCAGCCTCCTCGGGACACTCGAGGAGACCCAGTACTTC. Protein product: CASSLLGTLEETQYF.

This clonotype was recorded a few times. The CDR3 nucleotides read TGTGCCAGCACCCTCTTGCGGTACAATGAGCAGTTCTTC. Protein sequence: CASTLLRYNEQFF. V and J are TRBV7-8 and TRBJ2-1; no definite D call. The CDR3 contains 13 residues. V was trimmed by 7 bases and J by 4 bases, leaving 11 bases between them. In germline, CDR1 is SGHVS, CDR2 FQNEAQ.